This T cell receptor beta chain was obtained from a study of blood T cell repertoires in COVID-19. The V and J ends lost 3 bases and 3 bases respectively, with 14 bases between them. This CDR3 spans 15 amino acids. Germline CDR1 reads KGHSH; CDR2 reads LQKENI. Data came from immunoSEQ multiplex PCR; TCRdb stores just in-frame clones and leaves some out. The table includes about 32,000 clones, 80% to 90% detected once. The sequencing input was peripheral blood. This TCR came from a woman aged 70-85 years with active COVID-19. The chain recombines TRBV18 with TRBJ2-5, with D perhaps matching TRBD1 (6 bases). The CDR3 is CASSPGTGWEETQYF. The CDR3 bases are TGTGCCAGCTCACCGGGCACAGGGTGGGAAGAGACCCAGTACTTC.